What follows are 7 T cell receptor beta chains derived from one specimen sequenced in a study of blood T cell repertoires in COVID-19. Assay: immunoSEQ multiplex PCR; the TCRdb copy retains only in-frame clones and omits some. The data contain hundreds of thousands of clones, more than 75% of them singletons. Input material: PBMCs or T cells enriched from blood (not recorded which). The origin of the receptors is a woman in her thirties who had recovered from COVID-19.

The genes are TRBV5-1 and TRBJ1-1, with D tentatively TRBD1 (5 bases). CDR1 is SGHRS, CDR2 YFSETQ, per germline. Trimming pared 2 bases from V and 4 bases from J, leaving 15 bases between. The CDR3 contains 15 residues. CDR3 region: CASSLGVRASTEAFF. The CDR3 bases are TGCGCCAGCAGCTTAGGTGTCAGGGCTAGCACTGAAGCTTTCTTT.

The rearrangement links TRBV28 to TRBJ1-4, with a weak D call TRBD1 (5 bases). CDR1 is MDHEN, CDR2 SYDVKM, per germline. This CDR3 comprises 13 residues. Trimming shortened V by 2 bases and J by 6 bases, and 7 bases separated the two germline ends. In nucleotides, the CDR3 is TGTGCCAGCAGTTTAACGACAGATGAAAAACTGTTTTTT. It encodes CASSLTTDEKLFF.

The chain carries TRBV5-4 and TRBJ2-1, with 9 positions matching TRBD2. CDR3 length: 15 residues. With 4 bases clipped from V and 6 bases from J, the junction kept 8 bases outside the gene matches. CDR1 is SGHNT and CDR2 is YYREEE in the germline V gene (reference sequence). CDR3: CASSAGTSPANEQFF. Here the CDR3 DNA reads TGTGCCAGCAGCGCCGGGACTAGCCCCGCCAATGAGCAGTTCTTC.

V usage is TRBV10-2 and J usage is TRBJ2-5; D remains unclear. The CDR3 is 11 residues long. Per the germline V gene, CDR1 is WSHSY and CDR2 is SAAADI. V lost 8 bases and J lost 2, with 6 bases in between. CDR3 in DNA: TGCGCCAGCGAGTGGCAAGAGACCCAGTACTTC. It yields the protein CASEWQETQYF.

J is TRBJ2-1 and V is TRBV2; no clear D. Germline V gives CDR1 SNHLY, CDR2 FYNNEI. The CDR3 has 13 residues. V was pared by 1 base and J by 10 bases, with 11 bases between. CDR3 loop: CASSEERQLEQFF. The DNA of the CDR3 is TGTGCCAGCAGTGAAGAGAGGCAGTTGGAGCAGTTCTTC.

The V call is TRBV5-4, the J call TRBJ2-5; 11 bases match TRBD2. The CDR3 is made up of 19 amino acids. J lost 5 bases, V lost 3 bases, and 18 bases had no gene match. Germline values: CDR1 SGHNT, CDR2 YYREEE (reference sequence). CDR3 residues: CASSSPLGTSGRGGETQYF. The CDR3 DNA follows: TGTGCCAGCAGCTCGCCATTAGGGACTAGCGGACGCGGGGGCGAGACCCAGTACTTC. Full variable domain (missing parts from reference TRBV5-4 and TRBJ2-5): ETGVTQSPTHLIKTRGQQVTLRCSSQSGHNTVSWYQQALGQGPQFIFQYYREEENGRGNFPPRFSGLQFPNYSSELNVNALELDDSALYLCASSSPLGTSGRGGETQYFGPGTRLLVL.

V is TRBV28 and J is TRBJ1-5; D is unclear. This CDR3 has 14 residues. The V and J ends lost 10 bases and 1 base respectively, with 14 bases between them. CDR1 is MDHEN and CDR2 is SYDVKM in the germline V gene. CDR3 DNA sequence: TGTGCCATTAATGAGGGCTGGAGCAATCAGCCCCAGCATTTT. Its translation: CAINEGWSNQPQHF.